Listed here is a single TCR beta chain. Germline CDR1 reads MNHEY; CDR2 reads SMNVEV (reference sequence). CDR3 size: 15 residues. J gave up 4 bases and V 6 bases, and 11 bases lay outside the gene matches. Original handling: The authors estimated nucleated cell counts from reference gene primer amplification. Data came from immunoSEQ multiplex PCR; TCRdb stores just in-frame clones and leaves some out. V, J and clone size reflect that table, while D and trimming were determined from the DNA. This table has about 120,000 clones, 60% to 80% appearing once. The sample comes from a study of blood T cell repertoires in COVID-19. Study background: Specimens from acute and convalescent COVID-19 originated in the United States, Italy and Spain. In each case, the material was cDNA or gDNA derived from T cells, B-cell-depleted T cells, or PBMCs.

Sequenced input: peripheral blood. The clonotype comes from a human donor in a cohort sampled during active COVID-19. The rearrangement uses TRBV27 and TRBJ2-5, with 7 bases matching TRBD1. The CDR3 nucleotides read TGTGCCAGCAGCCCCGGGACAGCCCCCCGAGAGACCCAGTACTTC. Its protein product is CASSPGTAPRETQYF.